Only a few counts were recorded for the clone carrying this TCR beta chain. What it binds is unknown. This specimen comes from a study of cytomegalovirus exposure and HLA in healthy donors. Notes on the study in general: A reported reduction in N-insertions relative to the 666-donor mean was seen in an Asian-associated ancestry cluster in a later analysis.

The CDR3 consists of 15 residues. Germline V gives CDR1 SGDLS, CDR2 YYNGEE. Trimming took off 0 bases at V and 0 bases at J, with 9 bases between the two ends. The PCR contained 60 Vbeta and 13 Jbeta primers. Profiling relied on immunoSEQ multiplex PCR, and the TCRdb table lists in-frame clones only, not all of them. The table shows 130,000 or so clones, with about three quarters occurring only once. This receptor was obtained from a man in his forties or fifties in good health and CMV-seronegative. The material sequenced was PBMCs. The V call is TRBV9, the J call TRBJ1-1; D is ambiguous. The CDR3 sequence is CASSVDSSLNTEAFF. The CDR3 DNA sequence: TGTGCCAGCAGCGTAGATAGCAGCTTGAACACTGAAGCTTTCTTT.